This TCR beta chain emerged from a study of OX40 agonist ivuxolimab in advanced cancers. Study as a whole: Ivuxolimab, an antibody acting as an agonist of OX40 (CD134), was used to treat patients. Study results and caveats: Blood T cells, both CD4+ and CD8+, expanded clonally by week 6 at 0.1 to 3.0 mg/kg. Which antigen the expanded peripheral T cells recognized is unknown.

Using immunoSEQ multiplex PCR, the repertoire was profiled, and TCRdb retains in-frame clones only, with some absent. The table has roughly 43,000 clones, more than 85% seen once. Blood draws occurred at baseline, cycle 4 day 1, and cycle 7 day 1. The V gene lost 2 bases and the J gene lost 6 bases, with 13 bases spanning the gap. Germline CDR1 and CDR2: PRHDT and FYEKMQ (reference sequence). This CDR3 region has 14 residues. For this clone: Its antigen is unknown.

The J gene is TRBJ1-2, the V gene TRBV13; D unresolved. The receptor's source is an adult with an advanced solid tumor such as melanoma, head and neck, liver or kidney cancer. The specimen was CD4+ or CD8+ T cells sorted from blood, collected in a trial of the OX40 agonist ivuxolimab. This chain's CDR3 is CASSLLQRSDGYTF. CDR3 nucleotides: TGTGCCAGCAGCTTACTCCAGCGATCGGATGGCTACACCTTC.